This T cell receptor beta chain was found in a study of blood T cell repertoires in COVID-19 (dated by TCRdb to between 2020 and 2021). At the level of the whole study: Samples covering the acute and convalescent phases of COVID-19 were provided by collaborators in the United States, Italy and Spain. Where available, HLA class I and class II types were taken from metadata supplied by the sample provider and were not determined by assay-based typing. The material from the prospective study consisted of cDNA or gDNA derived from T cells, B-cell-depleted T cells, or PBMCs. The samples were drawn from two sources: the first 160 participants of the ongoing ImmuneRACE study, and 1,200 or so subjects contributed by 6 global collaborators. Deeply sampled blood TCRbeta repertoires from subjects exposed to, actively infected with, or recovered from COVID-19 were included in the dataset. The repertoires were released in a freely available public database meant as a resource for research on the immune response to SARS-CoV-2. Nearly every sample came with metadata listing a de-identified subject ID, COVID-19 status, age in years and sex. Beyond this particular receptor, the publication reports: How much clinical and demographic metadata was included differed by source and by participant, and the metadata was provided uncurated.

The collaborating institutions used their own protocols to collect whole blood in K2EDTA tubes. Collaborator samples were shipped for TCRbeta analysis as frozen whole blood, isolated PBMCs, or DNA extracted from either sample type. Spanning cysteine to phenylalanine, the CDR3 consists of 14 amino acids. The read is trimmed to its CDR3 DNA, 42 bases read in frame from base 1. V loses 1 base, J loses 2 bases, and the germline ends lie 5 bases apart. The germline V gene specifies KGHSH as CDR1 and LQKENI as CDR2. TCRbeta CDR3 regions were amplified from genomic DNA by means of the immunoSEQ Assay, a bias-controlled multiplex PCR. In the source study's methods: The number of nucleated cells in each sample was estimated by amplification of reference gene primers within the assay. To quantify the absolute abundance of each unique TCRbeta CDR3 rearrangement, sequence reads were collapsed and filtered. For each sample, productive Simpson clonality was calculated as the square root of Simpson's diversity index over productive rearrangements. Not all clones reach the TCRdb copy of this immuneACCESS table, which keeps in-frame sequences only. Checked studies attribute under half of the gap to unresolved V genes and leave the rest unexplained. V, J and clone size are taken as reported in that table, and D and trimming were inferred from the DNA itself. Here the sample has roughly 120,000 clones; about 85% occur a single time. The leading ten clones occupy around 9.9% of the sample.

Regarding this clone: It lacks a known antigen. Within one base of it there is no much larger clone, and no base qualities were kept. The sample holds other DNA sequences that translate to the same CDR3.

The sequence came from a man at least 80 years old with acute or convalescent COVID-19. The sequencing input was peripheral blood. This chain joins TRBV18 to TRBJ1-4; the best D guess is TRBD1, with 5 bases matching. CDR3 reads: CASSPRQTNEKLFF. The DNA sequence follows: TGTGCCAGCTCACCACGACAGACTAATGAAAAACTGTTTTTT. Here the CDR3 is joined to the reference TRBV18 and TRBJ1-4 genes, and the full variable domain is: NAGVMQNPRHLVRRRGQEARLRCSPMKGHSHVYWYRQLPEEGLKFMVYLQKENIIDESGMPKERFSAEFPKEGPSILRIQQVVRGDSAAYFCASSPRQTNEKLFFGSGTQLSVL.